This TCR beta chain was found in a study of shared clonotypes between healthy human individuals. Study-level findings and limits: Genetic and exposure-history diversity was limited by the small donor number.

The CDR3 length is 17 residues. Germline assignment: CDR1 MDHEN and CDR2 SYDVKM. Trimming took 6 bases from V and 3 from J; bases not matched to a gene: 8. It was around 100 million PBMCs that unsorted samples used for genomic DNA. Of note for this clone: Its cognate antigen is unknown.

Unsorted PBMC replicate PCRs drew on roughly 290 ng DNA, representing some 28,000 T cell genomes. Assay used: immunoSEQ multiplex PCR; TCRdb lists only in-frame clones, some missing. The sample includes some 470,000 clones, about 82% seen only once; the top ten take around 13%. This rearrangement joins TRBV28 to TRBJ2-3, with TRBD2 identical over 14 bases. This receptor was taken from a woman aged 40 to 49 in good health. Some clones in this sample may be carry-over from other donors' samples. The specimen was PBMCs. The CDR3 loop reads CASRSSGLAGGTDTQYF. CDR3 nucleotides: TGTGCCAGCAGGTCGAGCGGACTAGCGGGAGGTACAGATACGCAGTATTTT.